A selection of T cell receptor beta chains follows, all from one sample in a study of radiation and T cells in renal cell carcinoma. Sequenced by immunoSEQ multiplex PCR; TCRdb stores in-frame clones only, minus some. The sample contains some 100,000 clones, 82% of which appear only once. This material consisted of blood, taken from a patient whose treatment included radiotherapy and nephrectomy. Receptors were obtained from a man in his 60s with renal cell carcinoma. Both conserved end residues are part of each CDR3. Each record gives: CDR3 length, V gene, clone size, D gene, J gene, CDR3 protein, CDR3 DNA. A D gene is named only where the DNA matches it firmly. The size entry is marked missing in some rows and otherwise reads once, few, many or a size class.

len: 13; v_gene: TRBV4-1; abundance: -; d_gene: -; j_gene: TRBJ2-1; CDR3aa: CASSQEWDNEQFF; CDR3nt: TGCGCCAGCAGCCAAGAGTGGGACAATGAGCAGTTCTTC
len: 12; v_gene: TRBV15; abundance: -; d_gene: -; j_gene: TRBJ2-1; CDR3aa: CATSRAGYEQFF; CDR3nt: TGTGCCACCAGCAGAGCGGGTTATGAGCAGTTCTTC
len: 15; v_gene: TRBV4-1; abundance: -; d_gene: -; j_gene: TRBJ2-5; CDR3aa: CASSQGTVAQETQYF; CDR3nt: TGCGCCAGCAGCCAAGGAACGGTGGCCCAAGAGACCCAGTACTTC
len: 16; v_gene: TRBV6-1; abundance: -; d_gene: TRBD2; j_gene: TRBJ2-1; CDR3aa: CASSATSSGRSQGQFF; CDR3nt: TGTGCCAGCAGTGCCACCTCTAGCGGGAGAAGTCAAGGGCAGTTCTTC
len: 15; v_gene: TRBV6-6; abundance: -; d_gene: -; j_gene: TRBJ1-5; CDR3aa: CASRVGAEGNQPQHF; CDR3nt: TGTGCCAGCAGGGTGGGGGCGGAGGGCAATCAGCCCCAGCATTTT
len: 13; v_gene: TRBV5-6; abundance: -; d_gene: -; j_gene: TRBJ2-2; CDR3aa: CASSSGYTGELFF; CDR3nt: TGTGCCAGCAGCTCCGGATACACCGGGGAGCTGTTTTTT
len: 17; v_gene: TRBV4-1; abundance: -; d_gene: -; j_gene: TRBJ2-7; CDR3aa: CASKETVEIGTSKEQYF; CDR3nt: TGCGCCAGCAAGGAGACCGTAGAGATCGGGACCTCGAAAGAGCAGTACTTC
len: 14; v_gene: TRBV10-3; abundance: -; d_gene: -; j_gene: TRBJ1-1; CDR3aa: CAIRTEPGHTEAFF; CDR3nt: TGTGCCATCAGGACCGAACCCGGCCACACTGAAGCTTTCTTT
len: 15; v_gene: TRBV28; abundance: -; d_gene: TRBD2; j_gene: TRBJ2-7; CDR3aa: CASSPTSGRAYEQYF; CDR3nt: TGTGCCAGCAGCCCAACTAGCGGGAGGGCCTACGAGCAGTACTTC
len: 14; v_gene: TRBV10-1; abundance: -; d_gene: TRBD2; j_gene: TRBJ2-7; CDR3aa: CASLRTSGPYEQYF; CDR3nt: TGCGCCAGCTTAAGGACTAGCGGCCCCTACGAGCAGTACTTC
len: 14; v_gene: TRBV28; abundance: -; d_gene: -; j_gene: TRBJ2-3; CDR3aa: CASSLLWDTDTQYF; CDR3nt: TGTGCCAGCAGTTTACTCTGGGATACAGATACGCAGTATTTT
len: 14; v_gene: TRBV4-3; abundance: -; d_gene: TRBD2; j_gene: TRBJ2-1; CDR3aa: CASSQGLAGSEQFF; CDR3nt: TGCGCCAGCAGCCAAGGACTAGCGGGGAGTGAGCAGTTCTTC
len: 16; v_gene: TRBV28; abundance: medium-sized; d_gene: TRBD2; j_gene: TRBJ2-7; CDR3aa: CASSLDPPGGSYEQYF; CDR3nt: TGTGCCAGCAGTTTAGACCCCCCCGGGGGGTCCTACGAGCAGTACTTC
len: 15; v_gene: TRBV11-2; abundance: -; d_gene: -; j_gene: TRBJ2-6; CDR3aa: CASSLDLSGANVLTF; CDR3nt: TGTGCCAGCAGCTTAGATCTCTCTGGGGCCAACGTCCTGACTTTC
len: 15; v_gene: TRBV6-5; abundance: -; d_gene: -; j_gene: TRBJ2-7; CDR3aa: CASSYSGEVPYEQYF; CDR3nt: TGTGCCAGCAGTTACTCGGGGGAGGTCCCCTACGAGCAGTACTTC
len: 13; v_gene: TRBV5-1; abundance: -; d_gene: -; j_gene: TRBJ2-3; CDR3aa: CASSVSGTDTQYF; CDR3nt: TGCGCCAGCAGCGTCAGCGGGACAGATACGCAGTATTTT
len: 14; v_gene: TRBV7-3; abundance: -; d_gene: TRBD2; j_gene: TRBJ2-5; CDR3aa: CASGPGAGIETQYF; CDR3nt: TGTGCCAGCGGTCCAGGAGCGGGAATCGAGACCCAGTACTTC
len: 13; v_gene: TRBV9; abundance: once; d_gene: -; j_gene: TRBJ2-5; CDR3aa: CASSETPSETQYF; CDR3nt: TGTGCCAGCAGCGAGACCCCCAGCGAGACCCAGTACTTC